This entry lists 28 T cell receptor beta chains sequenced from one sample in a study of T cell clonotyping in hematopoietic cell transplantation. Produced via immunoSEQ multiplex PCR; TCRdb's table is partial and in-frame only. The table has just under 7,500 clones, around 96% seen once. Source: PBMCs, taken 30 days after allogeneic stem cell transplant. These receptors all come from a male patient in his thirties or forties who had an allogeneic stem cell transplant from a related donor, so the T cells may come from the graft donor. Some clones in this sample may be carry-over from other donors' samples.

V and J are TRBV28 and TRBJ2-7; weak D call: TRBD2 (5 bases). The CDR3 is 13 amino acids. The germline V and J ends were trimmed by 3 bases and 5 bases, with 11 bases remaining between them. The germline V gene encodes CDR1 MDHEN and CDR2 SYDVKM. The CDR3 region has the DNA TGTGCCAGCAGTTTTCTATTGAGGGACGAGCAGTACTTC. It yields the protein CASSFLLRDEQYF.

This clone was seen just once. V is TRBV30 and J is TRBJ1-1, with TRBD1 as a possible D gene (5 bases). Trimming cost V 1 base and J 7 bases, with 19 bases left between them. This CDR3 is built from 15 residues. The germline V gene encodes CDR1 GTSNPN and CDR2 SVGIG (reference sequence). The chain's CDR3 is CAWSDPRKGKGEAFF. The CDR3, as DNA: TGTGCCTGGAGTGACCCACGGAAGGGGAAGGGTGAAGCTTTCTTT.

The chain has TRBV5-1 and TRBJ1-1, with 8 bases aligning to TRBD1. Germline V gives CDR1 SGHRS, CDR2 YFSETQ. The CDR3 length is 16 residues. J gave up 0 bases and V 3 bases, and 7 bases lay outside the gene matches. The CDR3 DNA follows: TGCGCCAGCAGCTATCGGACAGGGCGCATGAACACTGAAGCTTTCTTT. It codes for CASSYRTGRMNTEAFF.

V usage is TRBV27 and J usage is TRBJ1-2; 9 nucleotides line up with TRBD1. Germline V gene lookup returns CDR1 MNHEY and CDR2 SMNVEV (reference sequence). Trimming at V came to 2 bases and at J to 4 bases, leaving 11 bases not matched to a gene. The CDR3 consists of 17 residues. The CDR3 DNA follows: TGTGCCAGCAGTTTAAGTCCCGGGACAGGGTTCGCCTATGGCTACACCTTC. Its translation: CASSLSPGTGFAYGYTF.

V usage is TRBV4-2 and J usage is TRBJ2-1; D could derive from TRBD1 or TRBD2 (6 bases each). The CDR3 sequence is 15 residues long. The germline V gene encodes CDR1 LGHNA and CDR2 YNFKEQ. Trimming removed 7 bases from V and 8 bases from J, with 21 bases in between. This chain's CDR3 is CASTPGVGASDEQFF. The CDR3 nucleotides are TGTGCCAGCACCCCGGGAGTGGGGGCCTCGGATGAGCAGTTCTTC.

A word on this clone: The sample carries other DNA sequences with the same CDR3. The chain joins TRBV6-5 to TRBJ1-5, with TRBD1 as a possible D gene (5 bases). The CDR3 extends over 14 amino acids. CDR1 and CDR2 (germline): MNHEY, SVGAGI. Between the trimmed V and J ends, which lost 4 bases and 6 bases, there was a span of 13 bases. CDR3: CASSSRQGAQPQHF. In DNA, the CDR3 is TGTGCCAGCAGTTCCAGACAAGGGGCTCAGCCCCAGCATTTT.

The rearrangement joins TRBV2 to TRBJ1-2; D gene unclear. The length of the CDR3 is 13 residues. CDR1 SNHLY and CDR2 FYNNEI come from the germline V gene. V dropped 5 bases and J dropped 2 bases, with 9 bases sitting between them. The CDR3 region is CASSQTLNYGYTF. Written as DNA, the CDR3 is TGTGCCAGCAGTCAGACATTAAACTATGGCTACACCTTC. Full variable domain (remainder filled in from reference TRBV2 and TRBJ1-2): EPEVTQTPSHQVTQMGQEVILRCVPISNHLYFYWYRQILGQKVEFLVSFYNNEISEKSEIFDDQFSVERPDGSNFTLKIRSTKLEDSAMYFCASSQTLNYGYTFGSGTRLTVV.

The genes are TRBV27 and TRBJ1-2, with 8 positions matching TRBD1. This CDR3 has 15 residues. Germline V gene lookup returns CDR1 MNHEY and CDR2 SMNVEV (reference sequence). Germline trimming cut 3 bases from V and 3 bases from J; bases unmatched to any gene: 6. The CDR3 region is CASSFGKTGDYGYTF. In DNA form, the CDR3 reads TGTGCCAGCAGTTTCGGGAAGACAGGGGACTATGGCTACACCTTC.

The chain recombines TRBV7-2 with TRBJ2-1, with 9 bases that match TRBD2. The CDR3 is 16 amino acids. Germline loops: CDR1 SGHTA, CDR2 FQGNSA. Trimming cost V 5 bases and J 0 bases; bases outside gene matches: 5. The CDR3 coding sequence is TGTGCCAGCAGCCTCAGCGGGGGGTACTCCTACAATGAGCAGTTCTTC. Translation gives CASSLSGGYSYNEQFF. Combining the CDR3 with reference TRBV7-2 and TRBJ2-1 gives the whole variable domain GAGVSQSPSNKVTEKGKDVELRCDPISGHTALYWYRQSLGQGLEFLIYFQGNSAPDKSGLPSDRFSAERTGGSVSTLTIQRTQQEDSAVYLCASSLSGGYSYNEQFFGPGTRLTVL.

The chain links TRBV9 to TRBJ1-1, with D unresolved. Germline CDR1 SGDLS, CDR2 YYNGEE. With 6 bases removed from V and 3 bases from J, the gap between germline ends came to 6 bases. This CDR3 contains 11 residues. The DNA of the CDR3 is TGTGCCAGCAACCCCCACACTGAAGCTTTCTTT. Protein product: CASNPHTEAFF.

The rearrangement uses TRBV18 and TRBJ1-1; the D is unclear. V gave up 5 bases and J gave up 8 bases, with 12 bases separating them. The germline gives CDR1 KGHSH, CDR2 LQKENI. This CDR3 spans 12 amino acids. The CDR3 sequence: CASSNIRSEAFF. In nucleotides, the CDR3 is TGTGCCAGCTCAAATATCAGGAGCGAAGCTTTCTTT.

This sequence joins TRBV27 and TRBJ1-1; D remains unclear. The CDR3 has 14 residues. CDR1 is MNHEY and CDR2 is SMNVEV in the germline V gene (reference sequence). V was shortened by 3 bases and J by 5 bases, with 13 bases between the two germline ends. CDR3 protein: CASSFKLEWTEAFF. In nucleotides, the CDR3 is TGTGCCAGCAGTTTTAAGCTTGAATGGACTGAAGCTTTCTTT.

This sequence joins TRBV30 and TRBJ1-2, with 7 bases identical to TRBD1. CDR1 and CDR2 (germline): GTSNPN, SVGIG (reference sequence). With 2 bases clipped from V and 7 bases from J, the junction kept 10 bases outside the gene matches. The CDR3 consists of 14 residues. The CDR3 DNA is TGTGCCTGGAGTCGCGGGTCCGGGACAGCTGGCTACACCTTC. Its protein is CAWSRGSGTAGYTF.

The rearrangement uses TRBV28 and TRBJ2-7; the D is unclear. Trimming pared 5 bases from V and 0 bases from J, leaving 11 bases between. Germline assignment: CDR1 MDHEN and CDR2 SYDVKM. The CDR3 runs to 14 residues. In nucleotides, the CDR3 is TGTGCCAGCAGTCAGACGGACGGCTCCTACGAGCAGTACTTC. Protein sequence: CASSQTDGSYEQYF.

The V call is TRBV7-2, the J call TRBJ2-5; D is uncertain. Trimming removed 4 bases at V and 2 bases at J, with 5 bases between. The CDR3 loop spans 12 amino acids. CDR1 is SGHTA and CDR2 is FQGNSA in the germline V gene. The CDR3 sequence: CASSWGQETQYF. CDR3 bases: TGTGCCAGCAGCTGGGGTCAAGAGACCCAGTACTTC.

The chain's CDR3 is CASSLQGWGRGTQYF. CDR3 bases: TGTGCCAGCAGCTTACAGGGTTGGGGCCGTGGGACCCAGTACTTC. This sequence joins TRBV7-2 and TRBJ2-5; D perhaps matches TRBD1 (5 bases). The V end was cut by 2 bases, the J end by 7 bases, with 17 bases between. Germline V lookup: CDR1 SGHTA, CDR2 FQGNSA. The CDR3 sequence is 15 residues long.

The rearrangement joins TRBV4-3 to TRBJ1-5; D may be TRBD1 (6 bases). CDR1 and CDR2 from the germline V gene are LGHNA and YSLEER. The V end lost 0 bases, the J end lost 4 bases, and 19 bases lay between the germline ends. There are 18 residues in the CDR3. CDR3: CASSQDLSGQGSNQPQHF. Written as DNA, the CDR3 is TGCGCCAGCAGCCAAGATCTGTCTGGGCAGGGGAGTAATCAGCCCCAGCATTTT.

The chain uses TRBV10-3 and TRBJ1-1; TRBD1 aligns across 7 bases. V dropped 3 bases and J dropped 9; count of bases not matched to a gene: 16. The CDR3 sequence is 16 residues long. The germline V gene encodes CDR1 ENHRY and CDR2 SYGVKD. The CDR3 nucleotides are TGTGCCATCAGTGATGCTGGGACAGTGCGTGGGGCCCAAGCTTTCTTT. It translates to CAISDAGTVRGAQAFF.

This clone was seen a single time. The chain's CDR3 is CASSAGGLGSQPQHF. In nucleotides, the CDR3 is TGTGCCAGCAGTGCAGGGGGGTTGGGGTCTCAGCCCCAGCATTTT. This chain uses TRBV6-1 with TRBJ1-5; 7 bases align to TRBD1. V lost 4 bases and J lost 6; bases outside the gene matches: 9. The CDR3 has 15 amino acids. CDR1 and CDR2 from the germline V gene are MNHNS and SASEGT.

The chain recombines TRBV6-5 with TRBJ1-1; 7 nucleotides align to TRBD1. With V trimmed by 5 bases and J by 7 bases, 7 bases remained unmatched. CDR1 and CDR2 (germline): MNHEY, SVGAGI. This CDR3 has 13 residues. The CDR3 reads CASSKYRGREAFF. The DNA for the CDR3 is TGTGCCAGCAGTAAGTACAGGGGCCGTGAAGCTTTCTTT.

The V and J genes are TRBV2 and TRBJ1-5; possible D gene TRBD1, 6 bases. Trimming took off 7 bases at V and 0 bases at J, with 13 bases between the two ends. CDR3 length: 15 residues. CDR1 and CDR2 (germline): SNHLY, FYNNEI. CDR3 sequence (DNA): TGTGCCAGCACCAAGGAACAGGGTAGCAATCAGCCCCAGCATTTT. Protein product: CASTKEQGSNQPQHF. The full variable domain, in which reference TRBV2 and TRBJ1-5 provide the parts outside the CDR3, is EPEVTQTPSHQVTQMGQEVILRCVPISNHLYFYWYRQILGQKVEFLVSFYNNEISEKSEIFDDQFSVERPDGSNFTLKIRSTKLEDSAMYFCASTKEQGSNQPQHFGDGTRLSIL.

In regard to this clone: Mismatch with germline at one junction end may stem from a read error. DNA for the CDR3: TGTGCTAGCAGCTTAGATGGGGGACCTTCGGCTACGCAGTATTTT. Protein: CASSLDGGPSATQYF. The chain uses TRBV7-7 and TRBJ2-3; D is possibly TRBD1 or TRBD2 (5 bases each). Germline-derived CDR1 and CDR2 are SSHAT and FNYEAQ (reference sequence). The CDR3 is 15 amino acids.

This rearrangement joins TRBV14 to TRBJ2-7; maybe TRBD2 (5 bases). V was cut by 1 base and J by 0 bases, with 10 bases left in between. Looked up from germline, CDR1 is SGHDN and CDR2 is FVKESK. This CDR3 is built from 15 residues. CDR3 in DNA: TGTGCCAGCAGCCAAGTTAGGCGGGTCTCCTACGAGCAGTACTTC. It specifies CASSQVRRVSYEQYF.

J is TRBJ1-1 and V is TRBV5-1; a weak D match, TRBD1 (5 bases). Trimming removed 4 bases from V and 1 base from J, with 14 bases in between. The CDR3 totals 15 residues. Per germline, CDR1 SGHRS and CDR2 YFSETQ. This CDR3 reads CASSPLPGKNTEAFF. The CDR3 coding sequence is TGCGCCAGCAGCCCCCTACCAGGGAAGAACACTGAAGCTTTCTTT.

The chain is built from TRBV4-1 and TRBJ2-7, with D possibly matching TRBD2 (6 bases). This CDR3 is built from 13 residues. The germline V and J ends were trimmed by 7 bases and 6 bases, with 16 bases remaining between them. Germline V gives CDR1 MGHRA, CDR2 YSYEKL. The CDR3 region has the DNA TGCGCCAGCACCCCACCTGGAGGGATCGAGCAGTACTTC. It specifies CASTPPGGIEQYF.

The gene calls are TRBV5-1 and TRBJ2-1; TRBD2 aligns across 13 bases. The germline CDR1 and CDR2 sequences are SGHRS and YFSETQ. This CDR3 spans 16 amino acids. Trimming at V came to 7 bases and at J to 6 bases, leaving 10 bases not matched to a gene. CDR3: CASATPGLAGRNEQFF. The CDR3 DNA follows: TGCGCCAGCGCCACGCCGGGACTAGCGGGGCGCAATGAGCAGTTCTTC. The full variable domain, its missing parts supplied by reference TRBV5-1 and TRBJ2-1, is KAGVTQTPRYLIKTRGQQVTLSCSPISGHRSVSWYQQTPGQGLQFLFEYFSETQRNKGNFPGRFSGRQFSNSRSEMNVSTLELGDSALYLCASATPGLAGRNEQFFGPGTRLTVL.

The rearrangement uses TRBV11-3 and TRBJ2-1, with 11 bases matching TRBD2. Losses at the gene ends were 2 bases for V and 4 bases for J; bases not matched to a gene: 4. Germline assignment: CDR1 SGHNT and CDR2 YENEEA. The CDR3 totals 16 residues. The CDR3 region has the DNA TGTGCCAGCAGCTTAAGCGGACTAGCGGGTTACAATGAGCAGTTCTTC. Amino acid sequence: CASSLSGLAGYNEQFF.

The J gene is TRBJ1-1, the V gene TRBV10-3, with D perhaps TRBD1 (6 bases). Germline CDR1 reads ENHRY; CDR2 reads SYGVKD. Trimming took 2 bases from V and 11 from J, leaving 9 bases between them. This CDR3 region has 11 residues. CDR3 protein: CAISEGGPAFF. The CDR3 DNA follows: TGTGCCATCAGTGAGGGGGGGCCGGCTTTCTTT.